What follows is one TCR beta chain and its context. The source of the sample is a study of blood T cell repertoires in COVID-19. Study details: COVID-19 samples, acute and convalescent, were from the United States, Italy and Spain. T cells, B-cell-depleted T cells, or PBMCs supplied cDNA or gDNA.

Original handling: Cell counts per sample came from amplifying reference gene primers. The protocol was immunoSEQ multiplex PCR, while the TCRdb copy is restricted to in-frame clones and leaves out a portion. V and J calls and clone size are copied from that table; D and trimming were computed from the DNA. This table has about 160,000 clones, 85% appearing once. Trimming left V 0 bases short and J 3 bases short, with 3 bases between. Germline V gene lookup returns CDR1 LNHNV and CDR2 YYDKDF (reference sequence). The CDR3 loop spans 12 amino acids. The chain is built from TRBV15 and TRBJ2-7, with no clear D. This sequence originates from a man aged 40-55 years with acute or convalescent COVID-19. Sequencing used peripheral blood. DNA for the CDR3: TGTGCCACCAGCAGAGATCACTACGAGCAGTACTTC. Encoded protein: CATSRDHYEQYF. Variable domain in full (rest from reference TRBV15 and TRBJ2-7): DAMVIQNPRYQVTQFGKPVTLSCSQTLNHNVMYWYQQKSSQAPKLLFHYYDKDFNNEADTPDNFQSRRPNTSFCFLDIRSPGLGDTAMYLCATSRDHYEQYFGPGTRLTVT.